This passage covers 27 T cell receptor beta chains from one sample sequenced in a study of identical twins. One entry per CDR3 protein, called by TCRdb with MiXCR from the 5' RACE reads. The profile covers hundreds of thousands of distinct CDR3 sequences, with around 20% appearing a single time and 4% to 4.5% taken by the ten largest. A further study also used this sample, focusing on T cells expressing NK-cell markers.

Sequencing was performed on PBMCs. The receptors originated from a woman between 18 and 29 years old in good health.

This clonotype has at least ten counts. As DNA, the CDR3 is TGCAGCGCCAGACCTAGGGCAGGAAAGTATTTT. Its protein is CSARPRAGKYF. This sequence joins TRBV29-1 and TRBJ2-3; unclear D gene. The CDR3 runs 11 residues. Germline CDR1 and CDR2: SQVTM and ANQGSEA. V lost 7 bases and J 13 bases, leaving 18 bases between the germline ends.

Only a few counts were recorded for this clonotype. This chain uses TRBV5-6 with TRBJ2-1; D is ambiguous. The length of the CDR3 is 15 residues. Germline loops: CDR1 SGHDT, CDR2 YYEEEE. The V gene lost 0 bases and the J gene lost 8 bases, with 15 bases spanning the gap. The CDR3 sequence is CASSLDATKFDEQFF. CDR3 coding DNA: TGTGCCAGCAGCTTGGACGCTACGAAGTTCGATGAGCAGTTCTTC.

V gene TRBV5-1 combines with J gene TRBJ2-3; 10 bases match TRBD2. The V gene end was trimmed by 2 bases and the J gene end by 9 bases; junction bases not matched to a gene: 9. The CDR3 consists of 15 residues. CDR1 and CDR2 from the germline V gene are SGHRS and YFSETQ. CDR3 in DNA: TGCGCCAGCAGCTTCGGAAGCGGGGGGGCCGGGACGCAGTATTTT. Its translation: CASSFGSGGAGTQYF.

This clonotype was picked up a small number of times. The chain carries TRBV5-1 and TRBJ2-1, with TRBD2 matching over 11 bases. The CDR3 length is 17 residues. The ends lost 4 bases at V and 9 bases at J; junction bases unmatched: 15. The V gene's germline CDR1 is SGHRS and CDR2 YFSETQ. In nucleotides, the CDR3 is TGCGCCAGCAGCCCAACGACTAGCGGGATAAGAGGAGGTGAGCAGTTCTTC. This translates into CASSPTTSGIRGGEQFF.

The chain couples TRBV2 to TRBJ2-2; 13 bases line up with TRBD2. V gave up 10 bases and J gave up 4 bases; unmatched junction bases: 6. The CDR3 has 15 amino acids. In germline, CDR1 is SNHLY, CDR2 FYNNEI. The CDR3 sequence: CATARTSGSTGELFF. Here the CDR3 DNA reads TGTGCCACCGCCCGGACTAGCGGGAGCACCGGGGAGCTGTTTTTT.

The rearrangement joins TRBV12-3 or TRBV12-4 to TRBJ2-1; D perhaps matches TRBD2 (6 bases). V dropped 5 bases and J dropped 0 bases, with 11 bases sitting between them. This CDR3 is built from 15 residues. CDR3 sequence reads: CASSPGTASYNEQFF. The CDR3 bases are TGTGCCAGCAGTCCCGGGACTGCCTCCTACAATGAGCAGTTCTTC.

This clonotype showed up many times. V usage is TRBV12-3 or TRBV12-4 and J usage is TRBJ1-1; the match to TRBD1 covers 8 bases. The trim removed 6 bases at V and 4 bases at J, leaving 10 bases unmatched. The CDR3 runs 15 residues. The CDR3 DNA is TGTGCCAGCAGACCCCGGACAGGGTTGGCCACTGAAGCTTTCTTT. It is translated as CASRPRTGLATEAFF.

This clonotype was recorded many times. This rearrangement joins TRBV29-1 to TRBJ2-7; 8 positions agree with TRBD1. V shed 7 bases and J 0 bases; nucleotides not matched to a gene: 8. This CDR3 region has 14 residues. Germline V gene sequence: CDR1 SQVTM, CDR2 ANQGSEA. CDR3 region: CSALPDRDSYEQYF. The CDR3 DNA reads TGCAGCGCCCTCCCGGACAGGGACTCCTACGAGCAGTACTTC.

This sequence joins TRBV20-1 and TRBJ2-1, with 7 bases that match TRBD2. CDR1 DFQATT and CDR2 SNEGSKA come from the germline V gene (reference sequence). J lost 2 bases, V lost 3 bases, and 10 bases had no gene match. CDR3 length: 16 amino acids. This CDR3 reads CSASRGGAGAYNEQFF. The CDR3 DNA reads as TGCAGTGCTAGTAGGGGTGGGGCGGGAGCCTACAATGAGCAGTTCTTC.

The chain is built from TRBV15 and TRBJ2-3; possible D gene TRBD1, 6 bases. This CDR3 region has 12 residues. The ends were cut back, 5 bases at V and 8 bases at J, with 11 bases in the middle. Germline-derived CDR1 and CDR2 are LNHNV and YYDKDF (reference sequence). The CDR3 region is CATSVGGGTQYF. In nucleotides, the CDR3 is TGTGCCACCAGCGTTGGGGGCGGTACGCAGTATTTT.

This clonotype came up a few times. This chain uses TRBV27 with TRBJ2-7, with 10 positions matching TRBD1. Germline loops: CDR1 MNHEY, CDR2 SMNVEV (reference sequence). CDR3 size: 15 residues. V gave up 6 bases and J gave up 7 bases; unmatched junction bases: 12. The CDR3 loop reads CASRRTGGLSREQYF. The CDR3 nucleotides read TGTGCCAGCAGACGGACAGGGGGATTATCGAGGGAGCAGTACTTC.

V and J are TRBV29-1 and TRBJ1-2; the D is unclear. The CDR3 consists of 12 residues. CDR1 SQVTM and CDR2 ANQGSEA come from the germline V gene. V was pared by 5 bases and J by 0 bases, with 7 bases between. The DNA for the CDR3 is TGCAGCGTTCCCGTGACTAACTATGGCTACACCTTC. It codes for CSVPVTNYGYTF.

A few counts support this clonotype. The gene calls are TRBV25-1 and TRBJ1-2, with TRBD1 matching 8 bases. Germline V lookup: CDR1 MGHDK, CDR2 SYGVNS. The CDR3 consists of 16 residues. The ends lost 3 bases at V and 8 bases at J; junction bases unmatched: 14. The CDR3 nucleotides are TGTGCCAGCAGTGACCCGGGAAACCAGGGGGCTCGGGGCTACACCTTC. Encoded protein: CASSDPGNQGARGYTF.

This clonotype was detected many times. The chain joins TRBV20-1 to TRBJ1-1; 7 bases line up with TRBD1. Germline V gene data show CDR1 as DFQATT and CDR2 as SNEGSKA (reference sequence). This CDR3 region has 13 residues. After removal of 6 bases from V and 2 bases from J, the junction contained 6 bases not matched to a gene. CDR3 bases: TGCAGTGCAGACCGGACAGGAAACACTGAAGCTTTCTTT. It codes for CSADRTGNTEAFF.

The chain combines TRBV3-1 with TRBJ2-3, with D tentatively TRBD2 (7 bases). This CDR3 contains 19 residues. Trimming left V 5 bases short and J 5 bases short, with 29 bases between. In germline, CDR1 is LGHDT, CDR2 YNNKEL (reference sequence). The CDR3 protein is CASSWVTGGFTLPLDTQYF. In DNA form, the CDR3 reads TGTGCCAGCAGCTGGGTTACGGGGGGCTTTACGTTACCTTTAGATACGCAGTATTTT.

This clonotype was counted many times. J is TRBJ2-3 and V is TRBV5-1, with D perhaps TRBD1 (6 bases). V lost 6 bases and J 2 bases, leaving 16 bases between the germline ends. Germline V gene lookup returns CDR1 SGHRS and CDR2 YFSETQ. This CDR3 region has 15 residues. The CDR3 coding sequence is TGCGCCAGCACCGTGGGGGCATCCCCCACAGATACGCAGTATTTT. Its translation: CASTVGASPTDTQYF.

V usage is TRBV12-3 or TRBV12-4 and J usage is TRBJ2-1; D is tentatively TRBD1 or TRBD2 (5 bases each). CDR3 length: 13 amino acids. V lost 10 bases and J 10 bases, leaving 20 bases between the germline ends. The CDR3 DNA reads as TGTGCCATCACTATACTCCGGGGCCGGGAGCAGTTCTTC. It codes for CAITILRGREQFF.

This clonotype was picked up a small number of times. The genes are TRBV24-1 and TRBJ2-1; no firm D call. CDR1 is KGHDR and CDR2 is SFDVKD in the germline V gene. This CDR3 has 13 residues. V lost 3 bases and J 8 bases, leaving 10 bases between the germline ends. Here the CDR3 reads CATSDGHLDEQFF. CDR3 coding DNA: TGTGCCACCAGTGATGGGCATCTCGATGAGCAGTTCTTC.

This clonotype showed up just a few times. This rearrangement joins TRBV10-3 to TRBJ1-1; D is perhaps TRBD1 (6 bases). Germline values: CDR1 ENHRY, CDR2 SYGVKD. The CDR3 sequence is 15 residues long. V lost 2 bases to trimming and J lost 2 bases, with 12 bases between them. The CDR3 DNA is TGTGCCATCAGTGAGGACAGGACGCGTAACACTGAAGCTTTCTTT. It is translated as CAISEDRTRNTEAFF.

The gene calls are TRBV20-1 and TRBJ2-5; D is perhaps TRBD2 (6 bases). V was trimmed by 6 bases and J by 5 bases, leaving 25 bases between them. The length of the CDR3 is 16 residues. Looked up from germline, CDR1 is DFQATT and CDR2 is SNEGSKA (reference sequence). CDR3 region: CSAAPLGSGRKETQYF. In DNA form, the CDR3 reads TGCAGTGCCGCACCCCTTGGGTCAGGGAGGAAGGAGACCCAGTACTTC.

Comments on this clonotype: The junction departs from germline at one end; a sequencing error may be responsible. The J gene is TRBJ2-7, the V gene TRBV4-2, with unresolved D. Per germline, CDR1 LGHNA and CDR2 YNFKEQ. This CDR3 has 13 residues. In nucleotides, the CDR3 is TGTGCCATCAGCCCCGGGCTCTTCTGCGAGCAGTACTTC. Translation: CAISPGLFCEQYF.

The chain couples TRBV6-1 to TRBJ1-5; D remains unclear. V lost 2 bases to trimming and J lost 7 bases, with 9 bases between them. Germline CDR1 and CDR2: MNHNS and SASEGT. The CDR3 has 13 amino acids. CDR3 coding DNA: TGTGCCAGCAGTGAACCCCTTCAACAGCCCCAGCATTTT. Protein product: CASSEPLQQPQHF.

This clonotype was detected a few times. The chain links TRBV10-2 to TRBJ2-1, with 9 positions matching TRBD2. The CDR3 runs to 14 residues. Germline V lookup: CDR1 WSHSY, CDR2 SAAADI. V lost 7 bases, J lost 4 bases, and 5 bases stayed unmatched. The CDR3, as DNA: TGCGCCAGCAAGGGAGCGGGAGGATACAATGAGCAGTTCTTC. Amino acids: CASKGAGGYNEQFF.

This clonotype was recorded at least ten times. The chain has TRBV5-1 and TRBJ1-2; D may be TRBD1 (5 bases). Trimming pared 8 bases from V and 8 bases from J, leaving 16 bases between. This CDR3 region has 12 residues. The germline V gene has CDR1 SGHRS and CDR2 YFSETQ. The CDR3 DNA follows: TGCGCCAGTCATACAGGTCGCACGGGCTACACCTTC. Translation: CASHTGRTGYTF.

V usage is TRBV20-1 and J usage is TRBJ2-7, with 7 bases lining up with TRBD1. The CDR3 is 13 amino acids. Germline CDR1 DFQATT, CDR2 SNEGSKA (reference sequence). V shed 3 bases and J 3 bases; nucleotides not matched to a gene: 5. In DNA, the CDR3 is TGCAGTGCTAGGGGGACAGAAAACTACGAGCAGTACTTC. It is translated as CSARGTENYEQYF.

The rearrangement uses TRBV29-1 and TRBJ2-3; D perhaps matches TRBD2 (6 bases). The CDR3 covers 12 residues. V lost 8 bases, J lost 5 bases, and 14 bases lay in between. The germline V gene encodes CDR1 SQVTM and CDR2 ANQGSEA. CDR3 amino acids: CSLTEGKDTQYF. In DNA form, the CDR3 reads TGCAGCCTGACGGAGGGGAAAGATACGCAGTATTTT.

The chain couples TRBV7-2 to TRBJ2-7; D is uncertain. The CDR3 runs 13 residues. V lost 3 bases and J 2 bases, leaving 8 bases between the germline ends. The germline V gene has CDR1 SGHTA and CDR2 FQGNSA. CDR3 amino acids: CASSLDQTYEQYF. The CDR3 DNA is TGTGCCAGCAGCTTGGACCAAACCTACGAGCAGTACTTC.